These 13 T cell receptor beta chains were all obtained from the same sample, sequenced in a study of technical replicates of blood from several donors. Assay: immunoSEQ multiplex PCR; the TCRdb copy retains only in-frame clones and omits some. The sample contains more than 65,000 clones, 80% to 95% of which appear only once. The sample consisted of T cells isolated from PBMCs. The source of these receptors is a human donor in good health.

This rearrangement joins TRBV7-9 to TRBJ2-1; 7 nucleotides agree with TRBD2. The trim removed 6 bases at V and 6 bases at J, leaving 8 bases unmatched. The CDR3 length is 14 residues. CDR1 and CDR2 (germline): SEHNR, FQNEAQ (reference sequence). In nucleotides, the CDR3 is TGTGCCAGCAGTCGATTAGCGGGTGTCAATGAGCAGTTCTTC. This gives the protein CASSRLAGVNEQFF.

The chain employs TRBV6-5 and TRBJ2-3, with 10 bases lining up with TRBD2. Germline lookup yields CDR1 MNHEY and CDR2 SVGAGI. V was pared by 5 bases and J by 5 bases, with 1 base of the junction left unmatched. The CDR3 has 13 residues. CDR3 in amino acids: CASSRTSGDTQYF. In nucleotides, the CDR3 is TGTGCCAGCAGTCGGACTAGCGGAGATACGCAGTATTTT.

The chain's CDR3 is CASSPGLAGDSWQETQYF. In DNA, the CDR3 is TGTGCCAGCAGTCCTGGACTAGCGGGAGACTCTTGGCAAGAGACCCAGTACTTC. The rearrangement links TRBV27 to TRBJ2-5, with 13 bases identical to TRBD2. CDR3 length equals 18 residues. V was clipped by 5 bases and J by 2 bases; unmatched bases: 11. Per germline, CDR1 MNHEY and CDR2 SMNVEV (reference sequence).

This chain joins TRBV11-2 and TRBJ2-1, with 7 bases aligning to TRBD2. Germline CDR1 and CDR2: SGHAT and FQNNGV. Trimming cost V 1 base and J 2 bases; bases outside gene matches: 2. The CDR3 consists of 15 residues. This CDR3 is CASSLVAGAYNEQFF. For the CDR3, the DNA is TGTGCCAGCAGCTTAGTGGCGGGAGCCTACAATGAGCAGTTCTTC.

This clone has only one observation. V and J are TRBV19 and TRBJ2-7; 10 bases are shared with TRBD2. Trimming removed 3 bases from V and 3 bases from J; junction bases left unmatched: 5. CDR3 length: 15 residues. The germline V gene has CDR1 LNHDA and CDR2 SQIVND (reference sequence). CDR3: CASSIRLAGVYEQYF. CDR3 coding DNA: TGTGCCAGTAGTATTCGGCTAGCGGGAGTCTACGAGCAGTACTTC. The full variable domain, in which reference TRBV19 and TRBJ2-7 provide the parts outside the CDR3, is DGGITQSPKYLFRKEGQNVTLSCEQNLNHDAMYWYRQDPGQGLRLIYYSQIVNDFQKGDIAEGYSVSREKKESFPLTVTSAQKNPTAFYLCASSIRLAGVYEQYFGPGTRLTVT.

The chain is built from TRBV10-3 and TRBJ2-1; 12 positions agree with TRBD1. The CDR3 runs to 18 residues. The germline gives CDR1 ENHRY, CDR2 SYGVKD. The J segment lost 0 bases and the V segment lost 5 bases, leaving 8 bases of the junction unmatched. The CDR3 DNA reads TGTGCCATCAGTCCGGGACAGGGGGCCTCGAGCTCCTACAATGAGCAGTTCTTC. Its protein product is CAISPGQGASSSYNEQFF.

V gene TRBV7-9 combines with J gene TRBJ1-4; 7 positions match TRBD1. V was clipped by 5 bases and J by 5 bases; unmatched bases: 8. This CDR3 has 15 amino acids. Per germline, CDR1 SEHNR and CDR2 FQNEAQ (reference sequence). The CDR3 loop is CASSARQGENEKLFF. The CDR3 DNA reads as TGTGCCAGCAGCGCTAGACAGGGAGAAAATGAAAAACTGTTTTTT.

The chain is built from TRBV27 and TRBJ1-1; possibly TRBD1 for D (5 bases). The V gene lost 4 bases and the J gene lost 4 bases, with 13 bases spanning the gap. The V gene's germline CDR1 is MNHEY and CDR2 SMNVEV (reference sequence). CDR3 size: 14 residues. CDR3: CASSWAGRGTEAFF. DNA for the CDR3: TGTGCCAGCAGTTGGGCGGGGCGCGGCACTGAAGCTTTCTTT.

This clone came up once. The chain recombines TRBV9 with TRBJ2-7; D possibly corresponds to TRBD2 (6 bases). The CDR3 contains 14 residues. V lost 0 bases and J 3 bases, leaving 10 bases between the germline ends. CDR1 SGDLS and CDR2 YYNGEE come from the germline V gene. The CDR3 region is CASSVDGGIYEQYF. The CDR3 coding sequence is TGTGCCAGCAGCGTAGATGGGGGGATCTACGAGCAGTACTTC.

The rearrangement joins TRBV7-8 to TRBJ1-5; weak D call: TRBD1 (6 bases). V was trimmed by 8 bases and J by 3 bases, leaving 14 bases between them. The V gene's germline CDR1 is SGHVS and CDR2 FQNEAQ. This CDR3 is built from 14 residues. CDR3 sequence: CASAAGADNQPQHF. The CDR3 nucleotides are TGTGCCAGCGCCGCAGGGGCGGACAATCAGCCCCAGCATTTT.

This clone has only one observation. The chain employs TRBV29-1 and TRBJ2-1, with TRBD2 identical over 9 bases. Looked up from germline, CDR1 is SQVTM and CDR2 is ANQGSEA. V was pared by 1 base and J by 9 bases, with 7 bases of the junction left unmatched. CDR3 length: 14 amino acids. CDR3 nucleotides: TGCAGCGTTGAAGGCGCTAGCGGGATCGGTGAGCAGTTCTTC. Its protein is CSVEGASGIGEQFF.

This clone was detected once. The chain employs TRBV2 and TRBJ2-5, with D perhaps TRBD1 (5 bases). The germline CDR1 and CDR2 sequences are SNHLY and FYNNEI. With 8 bases removed from V and 0 bases from J, the gap between germline ends came to 13 bases. The CDR3 sequence is 14 residues long. DNA for the CDR3: TGTGCCAGCGCAGAGCAGGGATACCAAGAGACCCAGTACTTC. It is translated as CASAEQGYQETQYF.

V and J are TRBV30 and TRBJ2-7; 8 positions agree with TRBD2. After removal of 4 bases from V and 2 bases from J, the junction contained 4 bases not matched to a gene. The V gene's germline CDR1 is GTSNPN and CDR2 SVGIG (reference sequence). The CDR3 spans 13 residues. The CDR3 here is CAWNSGRAYEQYF. The CDR3 bases are TGTGCCTGGAACAGCGGGAGAGCCTACGAGCAGTACTTC.